This is a list of T cell receptor beta chains from one sample in a study of beta chain features in type 1 diabetes. Method: immunoSEQ multiplex PCR; TCRdb's copy keeps in-frame clones and lacks some. The repertoire holds around 500,000 clones, with roughly an eighth as singletons. Sequencing was carried out using naive CD4+ T cells from blood. These receptors originate from a woman between 18 and 29 years old in good health. The CDR3 runs from the conserved cysteine through the conserved F or W. A D gene is named only where the DNA matches it firmly. Clone sizes are given selectively: once, few, many, or a class where the clone is expanded.

v_gene	abundance	d_gene	j_gene	CDR3nt	CDR3aa
TRBV29-1	few	NA	TRBJ2-1	TGCAGCGTTGAAACCGAGGCCTACAATGAGCAGTTCTTC	CSVETEAYNEQFF
TRBV7-9	NA	NA	TRBJ1-2	TGTGCCAGCAGTTCGGGGACCGGAGGGTATGGCTACACCTTC	CASSSGTGGYGYTF
TRBV28	NA	NA	TRBJ1-2	TGTGCCAGCAGTTTAAAGGGCTATGGCTACACCTTC	CASSLKGYGYTF
TRBV7-9	few	NA	TRBJ2-7	TGTGCCAGCAGCCAAGAGCGGGTATCCTACGAGCAGTACTTC	CASSQERVSYEQYF
TRBV7-6	few	NA	TRBJ2-1	TGTGCCAGCAGCAGCAGTGGGGGTCCCTACAATGAGCAGTTCTTC	CASSSSGGPYNEQFF
TRBV5-1	few	NA	TRBJ2-6	TGCGCCAGCAGCTTGCAGGGCGGGGCTGGGGCCAACGTCCTGACTTTC	CASSLQGGAGANVLTF
TRBV25-1	few	NA	TRBJ2-4	TGTGCCAGCAGTATTCAGGGGATCACGGTTGACAAAAACATTCAGTACTTC	CASSIQGITVDKNIQYF
TRBV6-5	NA	TRBD1	TRBJ2-5	TGTGCCAGCGGAGACAGGGTCCAAGAGACCCAGTACTTC	CASGDRVQETQYF
TRBV7-2	NA	NA	TRBJ2-3	TGTGCCAGCAGCCCTGGGGGAGATACGCAGTATTTT	CASSPGGDTQYF
TRBV6-1	NA	TRBD1	TRBJ1-5	TGTGCCAGCAGTTCTTCCGGGACAGGTCAGAGGCCCCAGCATTTT	CASSSSGTGQRPQHF
TRBV9	NA	NA	TRBJ2-3	TGTGCCAGCAGCGTAGGCGTGGGTCGGATGGTTACGCAGTATTTT	CASSVGVGRMVTQYF
TRBV29-1	few	NA	TRBJ1-3	TGCAGCGTTGGGGACAAGCCAAACACCATATATTTT	CSVGDKPNTIYF
TRBV21-1	NA	NA	TRBJ1-2	TGTGCCAGCAGCAAACGGGGGGAAAGCGGCTACACCTTC	CASSKRGESGYTF
TRBV5-4	few	NA	TRBJ2-2	TGTGCCAGCAGCTCCCTGGGGAGCGGGGAGCTGTTTTTT	CASSSLGSGELFF
TRBV12-5	NA	NA	TRBJ1-4	TGTGCTAGTGGTTTTTCGGAGGGCCTGAATGAAAAACTGTTTTTT	CASGFSEGLNEKLFF
TRBV2	few	NA	TRBJ1-1	TGTGCCAGCAGGAGGGGACCGGGCACTGAAGCTTTCTTT	CASRRGPGTEAFF
TRBV27	NA	NA	TRBJ1-1	TGTGCCAGCAGTGTCTTGGGCAGGAACACTGAAGCTTTCTTT	CASSVLGRNTEAFF
TRBV28	NA	TRBD1	TRBJ1-2	TGTGCCAGCACCCCCACCCGGGACAGGGTGACGCACACCTTC	CASTPTRDRVTHTF
TRBV5-1	few	NA	TRBJ2-7	TGCGCCAGCAGCTTGGTAGCCCCCGACTACGAGCAGTACTTC	CASSLVAPDYEQYF
TRBV6-5	few	NA	TRBJ2-1	TGTGCCAGCAGTTACTCAGCAGGGGATGAGCAGTTCTTC	CASSYSAGDEQFF
TRBV28	few	NA	TRBJ2-3	TGTGCCAGCAGTTTGGGAGCCACAGAGATAGATACGCAGTATTTT	CASSLGATEIDTQYF
TRBV14	NA	NA	TRBJ2-5	TGTGCCAGCAGCCAACAGGTTTACCAAGAGACCCAGTACTTC	CASSQQVYQETQYF
TRBV18	few	NA	TRBJ1-1	TGTGCCAGCTCACCACTGGACACGAACACTGAAGCTTTCTTT	CASSPLDTNTEAFF
TRBV9	NA	NA	TRBJ2-6	TGTGCCAGCAGCCCCTCCCGGGGCTCTGGGGCCAACGTCCTGACTTTC	CASSPSRGSGANVLTF
TRBV19	few	NA	TRBJ2-1	TGTGCCAGTAGTAGGAACGTGGGGTACAATGAGCAGTTCTTC	CASSRNVGYNEQFF
TRBV27	NA	NA	TRBJ2-3	TGTGCCAGCAGTTCCCGGACTTCTTCAGATACGCAGTATTTT	CASSSRTSSDTQYF
TRBV27	few	NA	TRBJ1-4	TGTGCCAGCAGTCCCAGTCTCCCCAGGGGAGGTGGTAAACTGTTTTTT	CASSPSLPRGGGKLFF
TRBV15	few	TRBD2	TRBJ2-3	TGTGCCACCAGGAGACTAGCGGGGGGAAAAGATACGCAGTATTTT	CATRRLAGGKDTQYF
TRBV4-2	few	NA	TRBJ1-1	TGTGCCAGCAGCCAACCCAGGGGGAACACTGAAGCTTTCTTT	CASSQPRGNTEAFF
TRBV7-3	NA	TRBD1	TRBJ1-1	TGTGCCAGCAGCGCAACACAGGGGGGCACTGAAGCTTTCTTT	CASSATQGGTEAFF
TRBV9	few	TRBD2	TRBJ2-5	TGTGCCAGCAGCGTGATAGCGGGAGGGGGGGAGACCCAGTACTTC	CASSVIAGGGETQYF
TRBV6-6	NA	TRBD1	TRBJ1-2	TGTGCCAGCAGTAACCCGACAGGGGACTATGGCTACACCTTC	CASSNPTGDYGYTF
TRBV7-2	few	NA	TRBJ2-7	TGTGCCAGCAGCTTATATCGACAGATCTCCTCCTACGAGCAGTACTTC	CASSLYRQISSYEQYF
TRBV28	NA	NA	TRBJ2-4	TGTGCCAGCAGTTTGACGGGATCCAAAAACATTCAGTACTTC	CASSLTGSKNIQYF
TRBV7-7	NA	TRBD1	TRBJ2-2	TGTGCCAGCAGCTCCGGGACAGGGTTCACCGGGGAGCTGTTTTTT	CASSSGTGFTGELFF
TRBV14	few	NA	TRBJ2-7	TGTGCCAGCAGCCAGTCCAGGCAGACCTACGAGCAGTACTTC	CASSQSRQTYEQYF
TRBV7-8	NA	TRBD1	TRBJ2-7	TGTGCCAGCAGCTTAGAGATTACCGGGACAGGGGGCGAGCAGTACTTC	CASSLEITGTGGEQYF
TRBV5-1	NA	NA	TRBJ2-5	TGCGCCAGCAGCTTGAGGGGGAGAGAGACCCAGTACTTC	CASSLRGRETQYF
TRBV5-1	NA	TRBD1	TRBJ2-5	TGCGCCAGCAGCTTGGGAGACAGGGGTCAAGAGACCCAGTACTTC	CASSLGDRGQETQYF
TRBV29-1	few	NA	TRBJ2-3	TGCAGCGTTGAACAGGGTAGGGCGACAGATACGCAGTATTTT	CSVEQGRATDTQYF